This entry lists 22 T cell receptor beta chains sequenced from one sample in a study of T cell repertoires in cytomegalovirus infection. One entry per CDR3 protein, called by TCRdb with MiXCR from the reads. The sample records fewer than 700,000 distinct CDR3 sequences, roughly a quarter being singletons. The sequenced sample was CD8+ T cells from PBMCs. These receptors were taken from a human donor in good health (CMV status not recorded). Some clones in this sample may be carry-over from other donors' samples.

V usage is TRBV6-2 or TRBV6-3 and J usage is TRBJ1-1, with TRBD1 matching 12 bases. Per the germline V gene, CDR1 is MNHEY and CDR2 is SVGEGT. The CDR3 extends over 23 amino acids. Trimming at V came to 0 bases and at J to 0 bases, leaving 20 bases not matched to a gene. CDR3 residues: CASSYSRTGTGGKGRFLNTEAFF. The CDR3 DNA sequence: TGTGCCAGCAGTTACTCGCGAACCGGGACAGGGGGCAAAGGAAGATTTTTGAACACTGAAGCTTTCTTT.

A few counts support this clonotype. The V call is TRBV9, the J call TRBJ2-3; D is ambiguous. The CDR3 extends over 15 amino acids. Germline values: CDR1 SGDLS, CDR2 YYNGEE. V gave up 0 bases and J gave up 0 bases, with 8 bases separating them. DNA of the CDR3: TGTGCCAGCAGCGTAGATCTGGACAGCACAGATACGCAGTATTTT. Protein sequence: CASSVDLDSTDTQYF. Full variable domain (missing parts from reference TRBV9 and TRBJ2-3): DSGVTQTPKHLITATGQRVTLRCSPRSGDLSVYWYQQSLDQGLQFLIQYYNGEERAKGNILERFSAQQFPDLHSELNLSSLELGDSALYFCASSVDLDSTDTQYFGPGTRLTVL.

The CDR3 bases are TGTGCCAGCAGTAATGCCGGGACCCTTCCCTACGAGCAGTACGTC. Amino acid sequence: CASSNAGTLPYEQYV. The J gene is TRBJ2-7, the V gene TRBV28; D tentatively fits TRBD1 or TRBD2 (5 bases each). In germline, CDR1 is MDHEN, CDR2 SYDVKM. Trimming took off 5 bases at V and 2 bases at J, with 16 bases between the two ends. This CDR3 comprises 15 residues.

This clonotype was detected ten times or more. The genes are TRBV7-8 and TRBJ2-5; 13 bases are shared with TRBD2. The CDR3 length is 15 residues. Germline-derived CDR1 and CDR2 are SGHVS and FQNEAQ. Trimming at V came to 7 bases and at J to 9 bases, leaving 11 bases not matched to a gene. The CDR3 region is CASTSGLAGIEPQYF. DNA for the CDR3: TGTGCCAGCACCTCGGGACTAGCGGGGATTGAGCCCCAGTACTTC.

The table lists this clonotype with a few counts. The chain has TRBV19 and TRBJ1-1; possible D gene TRBD1, 6 bases. There are 14 residues in the CDR3. The germline V and J ends were trimmed by 5 bases and 4 bases, with 14 bases remaining between them. The germline gives CDR1 LNHDA, CDR2 SQIVND (reference sequence). This CDR3 reads CASSFRGGVTEAFF. Here the CDR3 DNA reads TGTGCCAGTAGTTTCAGGGGCGGTGTCACTGAAGCTTTCTTT.

The gene calls are TRBV19 and TRBJ2-7, with 8 positions matching TRBD1. CDR1 is LNHDA, CDR2 SQIVND, per germline (reference sequence). The CDR3 loop spans 13 amino acids. The V and J ends lost 8 bases and 6 bases, in that order; junction bases with no gene match: 9. Written as DNA, the CDR3 is TGTGCCAGTGCCCTTTCCAGGGGGCGCGAGCAGTACTTC. It codes for CASALSRGREQYF.

This clonotype was observed a single time. The chain uses TRBV20-1 and TRBJ2-7; possible D gene TRBD1, 5 bases. The CDR3 consists of 13 residues. Between the trimmed V and J ends, which lost 2 bases and 1 base, there was a span of 9 bases. CDR1 and CDR2 (germline): DFQATT, SNEGSKA (reference sequence). CDR3 amino acids: CSARRQSSYEQYV. As DNA, the CDR3 is TGCAGTGCTAGAAGACAGTCGTCCTACGAGCAGTACGTC.

This clonotype turned up a few times. V gene TRBV6-5 combines with J gene TRBJ2-7; a possible D gene is TRBD1 (6 bases). Per the germline V gene, CDR1 is MNHEY and CDR2 is SVGAGI. Between the trimmed V and J ends, which lost 2 bases and 5 bases, there was a span of 13 bases. This CDR3 contains 14 residues. This chain's CDR3 is CASSYTRGKNEQYF. The DNA of the CDR3 is TGTGCCAGCAGTTACACGAGGGGGAAAAACGAGCAGTACTTC.

Comment on this clonotype: The junction does not match germline at one end; this may be a read error. The chain is built from TRBV24-1 and TRBJ2-6; 7 nucleotides match TRBD1. CDR3 length: 21 residues. CDR1 is KGHDR, CDR2 SFDVKD, per germline. CDR3 protein: CVTSDSKKQGIPLSGANVLTF. The DNA of the CDR3 is TGTGTCACCAGTGATTCCAAAAAACAGGGGATCCCTCTCTCTGGGGCCAACGTCCTGACTTTC.

A note on this clonotype: At one of its ends the junction is not consistent with the germline gene, which may arise from a read error. The chain uses TRBV7-3 and TRBJ2-3; possible D gene TRBD2, 5 bases. The germline gives CDR1 SGHTA, CDR2 FQGTGA. There are 9 residues in the CDR3. In DNA form, the CDR3 reads TGTGCCAGCAGCTTAAGTCCGGGGTTT. As protein: CASSLSPGF.

This clonotype was picked up many times. The chain links TRBV6-5 to TRBJ2-2; no firm D call. V was trimmed by 2 bases and J by 6 bases, leaving 10 bases between them. This CDR3 comprises 14 residues. The germline gives CDR1 MNHEY, CDR2 SVGAGI. As DNA, the CDR3 is TGTGCCAGCAGTTACCTGCCTCCTTCCGGGGAGCTGTTTTTT. This encodes CASSYLPPSGELFF.

In its sample, this clonotype was seen many times. V gene TRBV10-3 combines with J gene TRBJ2-5; either TRBD1 or TRBD2 may fit D (5 bases each). The germline gives CDR1 ENHRY, CDR2 SYGVKD. Between the trimmed V and J ends, which lost 4 bases and 3 bases, there was a span of 18 bases. CDR3 length equals 16 residues. The CDR3 bases are TGTGCCATCAGTGCTAACCGGGACCCGAAGAAAGAGACCCAGTACTTC. This codes for CAISANRDPKKETQYF.

A word on this clonotype: A single base separates this from a much larger clone, so it may be a read error. The CDR3 protein is CVSTLATGTYTEAFF. The CDR3 region has the DNA TGTGTCAGCACCCTCGCGACAGGGACGTACACTGAAGCTTTCTTT. The chain employs TRBV7-8 and TRBJ1-1, with 7 nucleotides matching TRBD1. In germline, CDR1 is SGHVS, CDR2 FQNEAQ. The CDR3 contains 15 residues.

This clonotype was observed at least ten times. The chain has TRBV28 and TRBJ2-6; 7 bases fit TRBD1. V trimming: 3 bases; J trimming: 2 bases; junction bases outside the gene matches: 7. CDR3 length: 17 residues. Germline V lookup: CDR1 MDHEN, CDR2 SYDVKM. In DNA form, the CDR3 reads TGTGCCAGCAGTTTGGACGACGACAGGGCTGGGGCCAACGTCCTGACTTTC. Translating gives CASSLDDDRAGANVLTF.

This clonotype occurred a few times. The rearrangement joins TRBV5-1 to TRBJ2-1; D gene uncertain. The CDR3 consists of 16 residues. Between the trimmed V and J ends, which lost 0 bases and 3 bases, there was a span of 13 bases. The germline gives CDR1 SGHRS, CDR2 YFSETQ. The CDR3 DNA reads as TGCGCCAGCAGCTTGGGTCCGTCAACGGGCTACAATGAGCAGTTCTTC. Amino acid sequence: CASSLGPSTGYNEQFF.

This clonotype came up many times. CDR3 coding DNA: TGTGCCAGCAGCGCCCTCGAGCGGGGGTCACAAGAGACCCAGTACTTC. It codes for CASSALERGSQETQYF. The V gene is TRBV7-2, the J gene TRBJ2-5; TRBD2 agrees at 8 bases. This CDR3 spans 16 amino acids. Germline lookup yields CDR1 SGHTA and CDR2 FQGNSA. Trimming took 5 bases from V and 2 from J; bases not matched to a gene: 10. Variable domain in full (rest from reference TRBV7-2 and TRBJ2-5): GAGVSQSPSNKVTEKGKDVELRCDPISGHTALYWYRQSLGQGLEFLIYFQGNSAPDKSGLPSDRFSAERTGGSVSTLTIQRTQQEDSAVYLCASSALERGSQETQYFGPGTRLLVL.

This chain connects TRBV20-1 to TRBJ1-4; D not certain. The germline V gene has CDR1 DFQATT and CDR2 SNEGSKA (reference sequence). V dropped 6 bases and J dropped 0 bases, with 8 bases sitting between them. This CDR3 has 13 residues. CDR3 amino acids: CSANKATNEKLFF. In DNA form, the CDR3 reads TGCAGTGCAAACAAAGCAACTAATGAAAAACTGTTTTTT.

The count of this clonotype is one. The junction departs from germline at one end; a sequencing error may be responsible. The V gene is TRBV25-1, the J gene TRBJ2-6, with 10 bases matching TRBD2. This CDR3 is 16 amino acids long. Germline V gene data show CDR1 as MGHDK and CDR2 as SYGVNS. The CDR3 here is CATIGSGGSGAIVLTF. CDR3 DNA sequence: TGTGCCACCATCGGTAGCGGGGGGTCTGGGGCCATCGTCCTGACTTTC.

Concerning this clonotype itself: This could be a read error, since a much larger clone is one nucleotide away. The genes are TRBV6-5 and TRBJ2-5, with D possibly matching TRBD2 (5 bases). CDR3 length: 18 amino acids. From germline, CDR1 is MNHEY and CDR2 SVGAGI. The CDR3 loop is CAGSYSTAWRGYQETQYF. The CDR3 region has the DNA TGTGCCGGCAGTTACTCGACGGCATGGAGAGGGTACCAAGAGACCCAGTACTTC.

The rearrangement joins TRBV14 to TRBJ2-2; possibly TRBD2 for D (5 bases). V lost 3 bases to trimming and J lost 0 bases, with 8 bases between them. Germline-derived CDR1 and CDR2 are SGHDN and FVKESK. The CDR3 totals 15 residues. CDR3 bases: TGTGCCAGCAGCCAGCTGGGAGCGAACACCGGGGAGCTGTTTTTT. It encodes CASSQLGANTGELFF.

This clonotype has a count of ten or more. The chain joins TRBV28 to TRBJ2-1; D uncertain. The CDR3 has 16 amino acids. Trimming took 7 bases from V and 0 from J, leaving 16 bases between them. Looked up from germline, CDR1 is MDHEN and CDR2 is SYDVKM. The CDR3 bases are TGTGCCAGCACCCTACTCAGGTTTAGCTCCTACAATGAGCAGTTCTTC. Translation gives CASTLLRFSSYNEQFF.

This clonotype was observed a few times. V is TRBV5-6 and J is TRBJ1-1; TRBD1 aligns across 7 bases. After removal of 5 bases from V and 6 bases from J, the junction contained 13 bases not matched to a gene. The CDR3 sequence is 15 residues long. The germline gives CDR1 SGHDT, CDR2 YYEEEE. The DNA for the CDR3 is TGTGCCAGCAGTTCCGGCGACAGGGACGGGGCTGAAGCTTTCTTT. It codes for CASSSGDRDGAEAFF.